The present T cell receptor (beta chain) was sequenced within a study of blood T cell repertoires in COVID-19. In this sample, this clone turned up a few times. Symptom resolution, clearance, or two negative PCRs marked the recovered donors of Cohort 3. Produced via immunoSEQ multiplex PCR; TCRdb's table is partial and in-frame only. The sample lists some 490,000 clones, around 85% occurring once. The trim removed 3 bases at V and 7 bases at J, leaving 7 bases unmatched. Germline CDR1 WNHNN, CDR2 SYGVQD (reference sequence). The CDR3 is made up of 15 amino acids. J is TRBJ2-1 and V is TRBV10-1, with 9 positions matching TRBD2. The specimen sequenced was PBMCs or T cells enriched from blood (not recorded which). The TCR originated in a woman aged 55-75 years who had recovered from COVID-19. The CDR3 spells CASSEGSGGTNEQFF. DNA for the CDR3: TGCGCCAGCAGTGAAGGAAGCGGGGGGACAAATGAGCAGTTCTTC.